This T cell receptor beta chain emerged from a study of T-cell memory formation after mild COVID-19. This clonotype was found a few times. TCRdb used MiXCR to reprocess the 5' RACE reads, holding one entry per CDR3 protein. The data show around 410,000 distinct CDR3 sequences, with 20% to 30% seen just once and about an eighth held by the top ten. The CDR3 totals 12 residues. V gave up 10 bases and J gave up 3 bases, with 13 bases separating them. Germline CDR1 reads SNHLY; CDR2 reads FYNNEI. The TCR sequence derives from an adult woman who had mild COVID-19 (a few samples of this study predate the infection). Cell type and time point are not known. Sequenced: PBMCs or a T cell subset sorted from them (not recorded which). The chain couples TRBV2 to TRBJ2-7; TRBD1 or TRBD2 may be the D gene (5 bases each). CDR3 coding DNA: TGTGCCACCCGGGACGGACGCTACGAGCAGTACTTC. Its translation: CATRDGRYEQYF.